This entry lists 24 T cell receptor beta chains sequenced from one sample in a study of response to subunit inactivated influenza vaccine. Using its own MiXCR run on the RT-PCR reads, TCRdb lists one record per CDR3 protein. The sample shows about 780,000 distinct CDR3 sequences, approximately 17% of them seen only once. The sequenced sample was PBMCs from blood, obtained more than 4 days after vaccination. These receptors came from a man aged 50 or older who received an inactivated influenza vaccine.

The chain links TRBV5-6 to TRBJ2-2, with a possible D match to TRBD1 (6 bases). CDR3 length: 13 amino acids. V was trimmed by 5 bases and J by 5 bases, leaving 10 bases between them. Germline lookup yields CDR1 SGHDT and CDR2 YYEEEE. In DNA, the CDR3 is TGTGCCAGCAGAGCGACAGGTACCGGGGAGCTGTTTTTT. It translates to CASRATGTGELFF.

The V and J genes are TRBV10-3 and TRBJ2-2; the D call may be TRBD1 or TRBD2 (5 bases each). Trimming cost V 5 bases and J 1 base, with 11 bases left between them. CDR3 length: 15 amino acids. The germline V gene has CDR1 ENHRY and CDR2 SYGVKD. CDR3 sequence reads: CAISTGAENTGELFF. CDR3 sequence (DNA): TGTGCCATCAGTACCGGGGCAGAGAACACCGGGGAGCTGTTTTTT.

In its sample, this clonotype was seen many times. The chain combines TRBV12-3 or TRBV12-4 with TRBJ2-5; the D gene could be TRBD1 or TRBD2 (5 bases each). V gave up 2 bases and J gave up 4 bases, with 17 bases separating them. CDR3 length: 16 amino acids. CDR3 nucleotide sequence: TGTGCCAGCAGTTTATATGGCACGAAGGGGAGAGAGACCCAGTACTTC. Its translation is CASSLYGTKGRETQYF.

The chain employs TRBV7-2 and TRBJ2-7, with 8 bases that match TRBD1. J gave up 2 bases and V 5 bases, and 5 bases lay outside the gene matches. CDR1 and CDR2 from the germline V gene are SGHTA and FQGNSA. The CDR3 extends over 14 amino acids. This CDR3 reads CASSGRQGTYEQYF. In DNA, the CDR3 is TGTGCCAGCAGCGGGCGACAGGGGACCTACGAGCAGTACTTC.

The chain recombines TRBV7-2 with TRBJ2-1; TRBD2 aligns across 10 bases. This CDR3 has 14 residues. The V and J ends lost 6 bases and 13 bases, in that order; junction bases with no gene match: 12. CDR1 SGHTA and CDR2 FQGNSA come from the germline V gene. CDR3 DNA sequence: TGTGCCAGCAGTGATACACCGGGACTAGCGATACAGTTCTTC. Its protein is CASSDTPGLAIQFF.

The chain uses TRBV5-1 and TRBJ2-3; tentative D call: TRBD1 (5 bases). The V end lost 2 bases, the J end lost 2 bases, and 18 bases lay between the germline ends. The length of the CDR3 is 17 residues. Germline CDR1 SGHRS, CDR2 YFSETQ. CDR3 protein: CASSFWSQGPNTDTQYF. The CDR3 DNA follows: TGCGCCAGCAGCTTCTGGTCGCAGGGCCCAAACACAGATACGCAGTATTTT.

In this sample, this clonotype turned up a few times. The genes are TRBV6-2 or TRBV6-3 and TRBJ2-7, with D unclear. Per the germline V gene, CDR1 is MNHEY and CDR2 is SVGEGT. Deletions cut 5 bases from V and 2 bases from J, with 7 bases between. This CDR3 is 12 amino acids long. Here the CDR3 reads CASSKSTYEQYF. For the CDR3, the DNA is TGTGCCAGCAGTAAGTCAACCTACGAGCAGTACTTC.

V and J are TRBV29-1 and TRBJ2-2, with 7 positions matching TRBD1. Trimming at V came to 6 bases and at J to 1 base, leaving 5 bases not matched to a gene. The CDR3 contains 14 residues. Germline CDR1 reads SQVTM; CDR2 reads ANQGSEA. The CDR3 sequence is CSVTGTENTGELFF. CDR3 sequence (DNA): TGCAGCGTGACCGGGACAGAGAACACCGGGGAGCTGTTTTTT.

The chain couples TRBV11-2 to TRBJ2-3; the match to TRBD2 covers 10 bases. The J segment lost 4 bases and the V segment lost 4 bases, leaving 23 bases of the junction unmatched. Per the germline V gene, CDR1 is SGHAT and CDR2 is FQNNGV. The CDR3 loop spans 21 amino acids. For the CDR3, the DNA is TGTGCCAGCAGCTGGGGGGGTCCCTTGGCTACTAGCGGGATTAGTGCAGATACGCAGTATTTT. Its protein is CASSWGGPLATSGISADTQYF. The entire variable domain, with the rest obtained from reference TRBV11-2 and TRBJ2-3, is as follows: EAGVAQSPRYKIIEKRQSVAFWCNPISGHATLYWYQQILGQGPKLLIQFQNNGVVDDSQLPKDRFSAERLKGVDSTLKIQPAKLEDSAVYLCASSWGGPLATSGISADTQYFGPGTRLTVL.

The gene calls are TRBV27 and TRBJ2-3; possibly TRBD2 for D (5 bases). The germline gives CDR1 MNHEY, CDR2 SMNVEV (reference sequence). There are 14 residues in the CDR3. V was pared by 3 bases and J by 7 bases, with 14 bases between. In DNA form, the CDR3 reads TGTGCCAGCAGTTTCGAAGCGAGAGGGAATACGCAGTATTTT. Encoded protein: CASSFEARGNTQYF.

In this sample, this clonotype turned up a few times. V and J are TRBV7-9 and TRBJ2-5; TRBD2 matches at 8 bases. V was pared by 4 bases and J by 0 bases, with 4 bases of the junction left unmatched. CDR1 SEHNR and CDR2 FQNEAQ come from the germline V gene (reference sequence). The CDR3 length is 15 residues. CDR3 nucleotide sequence: TGTGCCAGCAGCTATTTAGCGGGGAACCAAGAGACCCAGTACTTC. Protein: CASSYLAGNQETQYF.

The chain couples TRBV3-1 to TRBJ2-1; TRBD2 agrees at 11 bases. The V gene end was trimmed by 1 base and the J gene end by 7 bases; junction bases not matched to a gene: 6. The CDR3 is made up of 16 amino acids. The germline CDR1 and CDR2 sequences are LGHDT and YNNKEL (reference sequence). In DNA, the CDR3 is TGTGCCAGCAGCCAAGGTAGCGGGGGGGCCACGAATGAGCAGTTCTTC. Its translation is CASSQGSGGATNEQFF.

The rearrangement joins TRBV10-3 to TRBJ2-2, with D tentatively TRBD1 or TRBD2 (5 bases each). This CDR3 spans 15 amino acids. Trimming removed 6 bases from V and 0 bases from J, with 11 bases in between. CDR1 is ENHRY and CDR2 is SYGVKD in the germline V gene. The DNA for the CDR3 is TGTGCCATCAGGAAAGGGACGGCGAACACCGGGGAGCTGTTTTTT. Residues: CAIRKGTANTGELFF.

This chain links TRBV12-3 or TRBV12-4 with TRBJ2-3, with 9 bases matching TRBD2. This CDR3 is built from 16 residues. With 1 base clipped from V and 5 bases from J, the junction kept 7 bases outside the gene matches. This chain's CDR3 is CASSLVSGSMVDTQYF. In nucleotides, the CDR3 is TGTGCCAGCAGTTTAGTTAGCGGGAGTATGGTAGATACGCAGTATTTT.

The J gene is TRBJ2-7, the V gene TRBV5-1; 10 positions match TRBD2. Germline V CDR1 and CDR2: SGHRS, YFSETQ. There are 17 residues in the CDR3. Germline trimming cut 0 bases from V and 7 bases from J; bases unmatched to any gene: 13. The CDR3 region is CASSLDLAGATLREQYF. The CDR3 nucleotides are TGCGCCAGCAGCTTGGATCTAGCGGGGGCCACACTTCGGGAGCAGTACTTC.

The chain links TRBV7-9 to TRBJ2-2; TRBD2 might be the D (5 bases). Trimming shortened V by 5 bases and J by 2 bases, and 15 bases separated the two germline ends. Germline values: CDR1 SEHNR, CDR2 FQNEAQ (reference sequence). The CDR3 consists of 16 residues. The CDR3 region has the DNA TGTGCCAGCAGCCCCCTGTATAGCGACAACACCGGGGAGCTGTTTTTT. Translated, it gives CASSPLYSDNTGELFF.

The rearrangement uses TRBV10-3 and TRBJ2-6; 12 bases are shared with TRBD2. J gave up 3 bases and V 5 bases, and 5 bases lay outside the gene matches. The CDR3 runs to 17 residues. The germline CDR1 and CDR2 sequences are ENHRY and SYGVKD. The CDR3 protein is CAISPTSGSNGANVLTF. The CDR3 region has the DNA TGTGCCATCAGTCCGACTAGCGGGAGTAATGGGGCCAACGTCCTGACTTTC.

The gene calls are TRBV14 and TRBJ2-1; D is unresolved. The germline V gene encodes CDR1 SGHDN and CDR2 FVKESK. CDR3 length equals 12 residues. The ends were cut back, 0 bases at V and 12 bases at J, with 9 bases in the middle. CDR3 coding DNA: TGTGCCAGCAGCCAAGAAAGACAAACGCAGTTCTTC. As protein: CASSQERQTQFF.

This clonotype was seen only a few times. The chain joins TRBV11-1 to TRBJ2-5; TRBD2 is a possible D gene (5 bases). Germline V CDR1 and CDR2: SGHAT, FQDESV (reference sequence). Trimming cost V 2 bases and J 2 bases, with 30 bases left between them. CDR3 length: 21 amino acids. The CDR3 loop is CASSLWRISIIVSSKQETQYF. As DNA, the CDR3 is TGTGCCAGCAGCTTATGGAGGATCTCGATTATTGTTAGTTCAAAACAAGAGACCCAGTACTTC. The full variable domain, its missing parts supplied by reference TRBV11-1 and TRBJ2-5, is EAEVAQSPRYKITEKSQAVAFWCDPISGHATLYWYRQILGQGPELLVQFQDESVVDDSQLPKDRFSAERLKGVDSTLKIQPAELGDSAMYLCASSLWRISIIVSSKQETQYFGPGTRLLVL.

The genes are TRBV5-1 and TRBJ1-1; D may be TRBD1 (6 bases). Germline lookup yields CDR1 SGHRS and CDR2 YFSETQ. The length of the CDR3 is 12 residues. V was shortened by 5 bases and J by 7 bases, with 12 bases between the two germline ends. The CDR3 nucleotides read TGCGCCAGCAGGGACAGTGGACTTGAAGCTTTCTTT. It translates to CASRDSGLEAFF.

The V gene is TRBV11-3, the J gene TRBJ2-3, with D maybe TRBD2 (5 bases). V was clipped by 5 bases and J by 4 bases, with 13 bases between them. The germline gives CDR1 SGHNT, CDR2 YENEEA. The CDR3 is 14 residues long. CDR3: CASSQTSRADTQYF. The CDR3 coding sequence is TGTGCCAGCAGCCAGACGTCGCGGGCAGATACGCAGTATTTT.

This clonotype appeared a few times. The CDR3 DNA follows: TGTGCCAGCAGCCCCCTGAGGGGGGCCATCGAGCAGTACTTC. It translates to CASSPLRGAIEQYF. The chain links TRBV12-3 or TRBV12-4 to TRBJ2-7; possibly TRBD1 or TRBD2 for D (6 bases each). V lost 6 bases to trimming and J lost 6 bases, with 18 bases between them. The CDR3 consists of 14 residues.

This clonotype occurred a few times. The chain is built from TRBV20-1 and TRBJ1-1; D ambiguous. Germline CDR1 is DFQATT and CDR2 is SNEGSKA (reference sequence). The CDR3 consists of 12 residues. The ends were cut back, 3 bases at V and 10 bases at J, with 15 bases in the middle. The CDR3 is CSASGQFRAAFF. CDR3 DNA sequence: TGCAGTGCTAGCGGGCAATTTCGGGCAGCTTTCTTT.

This clonotype was seen more than once but under ten times. The chain carries TRBV28 and TRBJ1-2, with 9 nucleotides matching TRBD1. Unmatched junction bases numbered 5, after V lost 4 bases and J lost 8 bases. Germline V gene data show CDR1 as MDHEN and CDR2 as SYDVKM. This CDR3 is 13 amino acids long. CDR3 bases: TGTGCCAGCAGTTGGGGGACAGGGAACGGCTACACCTTC. This translates into CASSWGTGNGYTF.